This TCR beta chain was found in a study of blood T cell repertoires in COVID-19. Study information: From the United States, Italy and Spain came samples of acute and convalescent COVID-19. Sources were T cells, B-cell-depleted T cells, or PBMCs; the material itself was cDNA or gDNA.

Clones were read by immunoSEQ multiplex PCR, and TCRdb kept only the in-frame ones, dropping some. The sample yields roughly 140,000 clones, about 87% seen once. This CDR3 has 13 amino acids. The ends were cut back, 1 base at V and 7 bases at J, with 7 bases in the middle. Germline loops: CDR1 SGHTA, CDR2 FQGTGA. The TCR comes from a woman between 35 and 50 years old with acute or convalescent COVID-19. The V and J genes are TRBV7-3 and TRBJ2-2, with D tentatively TRBD2 (5 bases). The sequenced sample consisted of peripheral blood. CDR3 nucleotide sequence: TGTGCCAGCAGCTTAAGAGAGGGCGGGGAGCTGTTTTTT. It is translated as CASSLREGGELFF.